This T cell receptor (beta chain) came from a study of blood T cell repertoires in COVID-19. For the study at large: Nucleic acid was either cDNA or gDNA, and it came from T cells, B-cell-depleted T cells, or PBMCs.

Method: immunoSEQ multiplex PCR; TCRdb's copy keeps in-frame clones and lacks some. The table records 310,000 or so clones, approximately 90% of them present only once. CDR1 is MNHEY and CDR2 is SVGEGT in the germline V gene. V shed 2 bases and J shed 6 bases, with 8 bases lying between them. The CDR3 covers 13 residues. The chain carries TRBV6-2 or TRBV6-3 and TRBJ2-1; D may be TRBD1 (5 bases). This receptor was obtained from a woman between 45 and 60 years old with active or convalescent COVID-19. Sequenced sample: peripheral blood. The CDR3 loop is CASSYRQGNEQFF. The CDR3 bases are TGTGCCAGCAGTTACAGGCAGGGCAATGAGCAGTTCTTC.